A selection of T cell receptor beta chains follows, all from one sample in a study of cytomegalovirus exposure and HLA in healthy donors. The assay was immunoSEQ multiplex PCR, and TCRdb's table has in-frame clones only and misses some. The sample lists 130,000 or so clones, 80% occurring once. The material sequenced was PBMCs. These receptors were obtained from a man aged 30 to 45 in good health and CMV-seronegative. The CDR3 runs from the conserved cysteine through the conserved F or W. A D gene is named only where the DNA matches it firmly. Clone size is stated in some rows and not others, as once, few, many or a class when expanded.

d_gene,abundance,v_gene,j_gene,CDR3aa,CDR3nt
.,.,TRBV6-6,TRBJ2-2,CGVRADTGELFF,TGTGGCGTTAGAGCGGACACCGGGGAGCTGTTTTTT
TRBD1,.,TRBV5-8,TRBJ1-5,CASSLVGTGRPPQHF,TGTGCCAGCAGCTTGGTAGGGACAGGGCGGCCGCCCCAGCATTTT
.,.,TRBV6-5,TRBJ1-1,CASSRGLSNTEAFF,TGTGCCAGCAGCCGGGGACTCTCGAACACTGAAGCTTTCTTT
.,.,TRBV5-1,TRBJ2-3,CASSLLRREDTQYF,TGCGCCAGCAGCTTACTTCGTCGGGAGGATACGCAGTATTTT
.,few,TRBV5-4,TRBJ1-1,CASSPIDRMNTEAFF,TGTGCCAGCAGCCCGATCGACAGGATGAACACTGAAGCTTTCTTT
TRBD2,.,TRBV13,TRBJ2-7,CASSLRGSGAYEQYF,TGTGCCAGCAGCTTGCGGGGGAGCGGGGCTTACGAGCAGTACTTC
TRBD2,.,TRBV2,TRBJ2-1,CASGGGSMGEQFF,TGTGCCAGCGGGGGGGGTTCGATGGGTGAGCAGTTCTTC
.,.,TRBV6-1,TRBJ1-5,CAAAEDDSNQPQHF,TGTGCCGCAGCGGAAGACGATAGCAATCAGCCCCAGCATTTT
.,.,TRBV18,TRBJ1-2,CASSPGSPQHGYTF,TGTGCCAGCTCCCCGGGTTCTCCGCAACATGGCTACACCTTC
.,.,TRBV9,TRBJ1-1,CASSERGGNTEAFF,TGTGCCAGCAGCGAGCGGGGGGGGAACACTGAAGCTTTCTTT
.,few,TRBV6-1,TRBJ1-1,CASTPNSHTEAFF,TGTGCCAGCACCCCTAACTCCCACACTGAAGCTTTCTTT
.,.,TRBV5-1,TRBJ2-5,CASSLGLQETQYF,TGCGCCAGCAGCTTGGGACTCCAAGAGACCCAGTACTTC
TRBD1,.,TRBV6-5,TRBJ2-1,CASSYARGTGVIF,TGTGCCAGCAGTTACGCTCGTGGGACAGGGGTGATCTTC
TRBD2,.,TRBV6-4,TRBJ2-3,CASSPTSGSPDTQYF,TGTGCCAGCAGTCCGACTAGCGGGAGTCCAGATACGCAGTATTTT
TRBD1,.,TRBV10-3,TRBJ2-7,CAISEPGQGASYEQYF,TGTGCCATCAGTGAACCGGGACAGGGGGCTTCCTACGAGCAGTACTTC
.,.,TRBV2,TRBJ1-6,CASSDPGYASPLHF,TGTGCCAGCAGTGACCCGGGTTACGCTTCACCCCTCCACTTT
TRBD1,once,TRBV9,TRBJ2-7,CASSPSRDREQYF,TGTGCCAGCAGCCCGTCCCGGGACAGGGAGCAGTACTTC
.,.,TRBV27,TRBJ2-1,CASSPSVVSYNEQFF,TGTGCCAGCAGTCCCTCCGTAGTCTCCTACAATGAGCAGTTCTTC
.,few,TRBV4-1,TRBJ1-5,CASSQANLVGVGNQPQHF,TGCGCCAGCAGCCAAGCCAACTTGGTAGGGGTGGGGAATCAGCCCCAGCATTTT
.,once,TRBV7-9,TRBJ1-5,CASSLSGFGNQPQHF,TGTGCCAGCAGCTTAAGCGGGTTCGGCAATCAGCCCCAGCATTTT
.,.,TRBV10-2,TRBJ2-3,CASSELGTSTDTQYF,TGCGCCAGCAGTGAGTTAGGGACTAGCACAGATACGCAGTATTTT
TRBD2,.,TRBV6-1,TRBJ2-7,CASSHGGEQYF,TGTGCCAGCAGCCACGGGGGGGAGCAGTACTTC
.,.,TRBV5-1,TRBJ2-1,CASSPRWLAESSSYNEQFF,TGCGCCAGCAGCCCCCGGTGGCTAGCCGAATCAAGCTCCTACAATGAGCAGTTCTTC
.,.,TRBV14,TRBJ1-2,CASSQDRGRRGSYGYTF,TGTGCCAGCAGCCAAGACAGGGGACGAAGGGGAAGCTATGGCTACACCTTC
.,.,TRBV15,TRBJ2-1,CATSRDRGNYNEQFF,TGTGCCACCAGCAGAGATCGCGGAAACTACAATGAGCAGTTCTTC
TRBD1,many,TRBV7-9,TRBJ1-1,CASSLDRGTEAFF,TGTGCCAGCAGCCTGGACAGGGGCACTGAAGCTTTCTTT
TRBD1,.,TRBV19,TRBJ2-7,CASKGTAPYEQYF,TGTGCCAGTAAGGGGACAGCTCCCTACGAGCAGTACTTC
TRBD1,.,TRBV30,TRBJ2-2,CAWIGGTGKTNTGELFF,TGTGCCTGGATAGGCGGGACAGGGAAAACAAACACCGGGGAGCTGTTTTTT
TRBD1,.,TRBV10-2,TRBJ2-7,CASHRGQGGYEQYF,TGCGCCAGCCATAGGGGACAGGGGGGGTACGAGCAGTACTTC
.,few,TRBV6-5,TRBJ2-2,CASSYARTANTGELFF,TGTGCCAGCAGTTACGCAAGGACAGCGAACACCGGGGAGCTGTTTTTT
.,once,TRBV30,TRBJ2-1,CAWSPIAVNEQFF,TGTGCCTGGAGCCCAATAGCGGTTAATGAGCAGTTCTTC
TRBD2,few,TRBV29-1,TRBJ2-7,CSVMLAGRQNEQYF,TGCAGCGTGATGCTAGCGGGCCGCCAGAACGAGCAGTACTTC
.,.,TRBV5-1,TRBJ2-6,CASSSAEAGANVLTF,TGCGCCAGCAGCAGCGCTGAGGCTGGGGCCAACGTCCTGACTTTC
TRBD1,.,TRBV2,TRBJ1-2,CASSAGQGGRYGYTF,TGTGCCAGCAGTGCGGGACAGGGCGGTCGATATGGCTACACCTTC
.,.,TRBV7-2,TRBJ1-2,CASSLAREGYGYTF,TGTGCCAGCAGCTTAGCCCGGGAGGGATATGGCTACACCTTC
TRBD1,few,TRBV29-1,TRBJ1-5,CSVADRLNQPQHF,TGCAGCGTTGCGGACAGGTTAAATCAGCCCCAGCATTTT
.,.,TRBV28,TRBJ1-2,CASSSYRDKLYYGYAF,TGTGCCAGCAGTTCCTACAGGGATAAACTTTACTATGGCTACGCCTTC
TRBD2,few,TRBV7-9,TRBJ2-3,CASSLFRGGDLGTDTQYF,TGTGCCAGCAGCTTATTCCGTGGGGGGGATCTCGGGACAGATACGCAGTATTTT
TRBD1,.,TRBV28,TRBJ1-5,CASRTTGGGNQPQHF,TGTGCCAGCAGGACCACAGGGGGAGGCAATCAGCCCCAGCATTTT
TRBD1,.,TRBV5-5,TRBJ2-3,CASSARTGGSRDTQYF,TGTGCCAGCAGCGCTCGGACAGGGGGTTCCCGAGATACGCAGTATTTT
.,.,TRBV9,TRBJ1-5,CASSVGDNQPQHF,TGTGCCAGCAGCGTAGGAGACAATCAGCCCCAGCATTTT
TRBD1,.,TRBV6-1,TRBJ1-2,CASTLRTGGNYGYTF,TGTGCCAGCACCCTGAGGACAGGGGGGAACTATGGCTACACCTTC
TRBD1,once,TRBV7-3,TRBJ1-2,CASSLTPGQAYGYTF,TGTGCCAGCAGCCTAACCCCAGGACAGGCATATGGCTACACCTTC
.,.,TRBV7-6,TRBJ2-7,CASSQNAQAVDEQYF,TGTGCCAGCAGTCAAAACGCCCAGGCTGTGGACGAGCAGTACTTC
TRBD1,.,TRBV7-9,TRBJ1-3,CASSFTRGLGNTIYF,TGTGCCAGCAGCTTTACCAGGGGGCTAGGAAACACCATATATTTT
TRBD2,.,TRBV6-1,TRBJ2-3,CASRASGDTDTQYF,TGTGCCAGCAGAGCTAGCGGTGACACAGATACGCAGTATTTT
TRBD2,.,TRBV4-1,TRBJ2-3,CASSQTSGGVPDTQYF,TGCGCCAGCAGCCAAACCAGCGGGGGGGTTCCAGATACGCAGTATTTT
TRBD2,.,TRBV7-2,TRBJ2-3,CASSLLAGSTDTQYF,TGTGCCAGCAGCTTACTAGCGGGGAGCACAGATACGCAGTATTTT
TRBD1,.,TRBV10-3,TRBJ1-5,CAISESPGGGYQHF,TGTGCCATCAGTGAGTCCCCAGGGGGCGGGTATCAGCATTTT
.,few,TRBV27,TRBJ2-2,CASSFFGGELFF,TGTGCCAGCAGTTTTTTCGGGGGGGAGCTGTTTTTT
TRBD1,.,TRBV7-9,TRBJ2-7,CASSLVDRDYEQYF,TGTGCCAGCAGCTTAGTGGACAGGGACTACGAGCAGTACTTC
TRBD1,.,TRBV4-3,TRBJ2-7,CASSQSFSGTESYEQYF,TGCGCCAGCAGCCAATCGTTCTCCGGGACAGAGTCCTACGAGCAGTACTTC